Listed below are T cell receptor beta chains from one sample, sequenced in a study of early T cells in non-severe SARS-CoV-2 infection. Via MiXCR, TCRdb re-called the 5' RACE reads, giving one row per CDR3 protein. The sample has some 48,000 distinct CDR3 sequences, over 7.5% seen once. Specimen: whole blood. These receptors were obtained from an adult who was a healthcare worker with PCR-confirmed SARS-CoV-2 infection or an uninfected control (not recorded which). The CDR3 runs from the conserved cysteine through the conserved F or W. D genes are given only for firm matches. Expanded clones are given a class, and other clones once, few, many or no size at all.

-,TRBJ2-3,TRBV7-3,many,CASSYLGTDTQYF,TGTGCCAGCAGCTACCTAGGAACAGATACGCAGTATTTT
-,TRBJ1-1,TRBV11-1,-,CASSLEAWTVNTEAFF,TGTGCCAGCAGCTTAGAAGCCTGGACTGTGAACACTGAAGCTTTCTTT
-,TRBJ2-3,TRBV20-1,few,CSARVQRATDTQYF,TGCAGTGCTAGAGTTCAGCGGGCCACAGATACGCAGTATTTT
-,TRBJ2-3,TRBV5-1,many,CASSLDGTDTQYF,TGCGCCAGCAGCTTGGACGGCACAGATACGCAGTATTTT
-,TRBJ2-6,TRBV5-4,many,CASKRANVLTF,TGTGCCAGCAAGCGAGCCAACGTCCTGACTTTC
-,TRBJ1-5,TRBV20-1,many,CSACGTHEHQPQHF,TGCAGTGCTTGCGGGACCCATGAGCACCAGCCCCAGCATTTT
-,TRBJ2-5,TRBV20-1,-,CSADRALYQETQYF,TGCAGTGCGGACCGGGCCCTGTACCAAGAGACCCAGTACTTC
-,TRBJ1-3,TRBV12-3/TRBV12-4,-,CASSFPQGITGNTIYF,TGTGCCAGCAGTTTTCCCCAGGGCATTACTGGAAACACCATATATTTT
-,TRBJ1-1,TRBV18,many,CASSPGPPYEAFF,TGTGCCAGCTCACCGGGACCTCCCTATGAAGCTTTCTTT
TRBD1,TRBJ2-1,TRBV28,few,CASRFARGQGKTNEQFF,TGTGCCAGCAGATTCGCCCGGGGACAGGGAAAAACGAATGAGCAGTTCTTC
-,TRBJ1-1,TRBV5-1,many,CASSLVGGRNTEAFF,TGCGCCAGCAGCTTGGTTGGTGGGAGGAACACTGAAGCTTTCTTT
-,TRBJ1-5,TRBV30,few,CAWSQGRARAPQHF,TGTGCCTGGAGTCAAGGACGGGCACGGGCGCCCCAGCATTTT
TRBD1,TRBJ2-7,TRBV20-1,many,CSALNRGASYEQYF,TGCAGTGCCCTAAACAGGGGGGCATCCTACGAGCAGTACTTC
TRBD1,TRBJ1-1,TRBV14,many,CASSHPLKTGLTEAFF,TGTGCCAGCAGCCACCCCCTCAAGACAGGGCTCACTGAAGCTTTCTTT
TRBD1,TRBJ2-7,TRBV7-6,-,CASSLGAGQGTEQYF,TGTGCCAGCAGCTTAGGTGCGGGACAGGGAACCGAGCAGTACTTC
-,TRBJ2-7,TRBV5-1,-,CASSSTRTYEQYF,TGCGCCAGCAGCTCTACTAGAACCTACGAGCAGTACTTC
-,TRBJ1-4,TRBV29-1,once,CSVGWPNEKLFF,TGCAGCGTTGGGTGGCCTAATGAAAAACTGTTTTTT
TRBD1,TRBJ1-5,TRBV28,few,CASSSPGQGVTQPQHF,TGTGCCAGCAGTTCTCCGGGACAGGGGGTAACTCAGCCCCAGCATTTT
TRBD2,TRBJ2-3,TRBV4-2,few,CASSQSAGGLATDTQYF,TGTGCCAGCAGCCAATCGGCGGGGGGACTAGCCACAGATACGCAGTATTTT
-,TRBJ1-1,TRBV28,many,CASSLRMGGYTEAFF,TGTGCCAGCAGTTTACGTATGGGGGGATACACTGAAGCTTTCTTT
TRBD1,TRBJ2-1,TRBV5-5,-,CASSPRGRNEQFF,TGTGCCAGCAGCCCCAGGGGGCGTAATGAGCAGTTCTTC
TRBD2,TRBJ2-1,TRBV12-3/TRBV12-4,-,CASNPGTSGYNEQFF,TGTGCCAGCAACCCGGGGACTAGCGGTTACAATGAGCAGTTCTTC
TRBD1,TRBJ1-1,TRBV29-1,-,CSAGQGAETEAFF,TGCAGCGCCGGACAGGGGGCAGAAACTGAAGCTTTCTTT
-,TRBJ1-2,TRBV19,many,CASNSYTVRSYTF,TGTGCCAGTAACTCGTATACGGTTCGGAGCTACACCTTC
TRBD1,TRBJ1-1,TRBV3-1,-,CASRETGGTEAFF,TGTGCCAGCAGGGAGACAGGGGGCACTGAAGCTTTCTTT
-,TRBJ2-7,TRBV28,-,CASSLWGAVSDYEQYF,TGTGCCAGCAGTTTATGGGGAGCGGTAAGCGACTACGAGCAGTACTTC
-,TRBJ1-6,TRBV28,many,CASSLSQGLSSPLHF,TGTGCCAGCAGTTTATCCCAGGGCCTGTCTTCACCCCTCCACTTT
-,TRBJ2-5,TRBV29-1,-,CSVAMRVQETQYF,TGCAGCGTTGCTATGAGAGTACAAGAGACCCAGTACTTC
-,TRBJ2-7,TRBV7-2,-,CASSLVGRRDNEKYF,TGTGCCAGCAGCTTAGTAGGTCGACGTGATAACGAGAAGTACTTC
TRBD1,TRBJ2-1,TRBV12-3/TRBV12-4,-,CASSSRTGVYHEQFF,TGTGCCAGCAGTTCTCGGACAGGGGTTTACCATGAGCAGTTCTTC
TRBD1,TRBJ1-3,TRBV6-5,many,CASSLTGAENTIYF,TGTGCCAGCAGCTTGACAGGGGCGGAAAACACCATATATTTT
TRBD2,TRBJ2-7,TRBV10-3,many,CAISESSGGTSYEQYF,TGTGCCATCAGTGAGTCTAGCGGGGGAACCTCCTACGAGCAGTACTTC
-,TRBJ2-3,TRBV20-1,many,CSAAQGATDTQYF,TGCAGTGCTGCGCAGGGTGCAACAGATACGCAGTATTTT
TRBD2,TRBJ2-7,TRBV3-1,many,CASSAGTSSFEQYF,TGTGCCAGCAGCGCCGGGACTAGCTCCTTCGAGCAGTACTTC